This T cell receptor beta chain originates from a study of T cell changes during pregnancy in multiple sclerosis. Sequencing was performed with immunoSEQ multiplex PCR; in TCRdb, only in-frame clones are kept and a portion is missing. The top ten hold approximately 2.5% of the sample, which has tens of thousands of clones, 96% seen once. This clone was found once. Trimming shortened V by 10 bases and J by 5 bases, and 14 bases separated the two germline ends. The CDR3 loop spans 12 amino acids. The germline V gene has CDR1 MNHNS and CDR2 SASEGT. This TCR derives from a female donor with multiple sclerosis, enrolled in a pregnancy study. Sequences were derived from CD8+ T cells from peripheral blood mononuclear cells, sampled after pregnancy. V gene TRBV6-1 combines with J gene TRBJ1-1; D unresolved. CDR3 protein: CATSSQVTEAFF. Written as DNA, the CDR3 is TGTGCCACCTCGTCCCAGGTGACTGAAGCTTTCTTT.